Listed below are T cell receptor beta chains from one sample, sequenced in a study of blood T cell repertoires in COVID-19. Repertoires were generated with immunoSEQ multiplex PCR, while TCRdb's copy carries only in-frame clones and drops some. The sample yields about 220,000 clones, around four fifths seen once. The sequencing sample was made of peripheral blood. The receptor set was obtained from a woman aged 70-85 years with COVID-19, enrolled during active disease. CDR3s include the opening cysteine and the closing phenylalanine or tryptophan. Each record gives: D gene, CDR3 length, J gene, clone size, V gene, CDR3 DNA, CDR3 protein. D genes are given only for firm matches. A clone size is listed for some rows: how often the clone was seen (once, few, many), or a class if it is expanded.

d_call: NA; cdr3_length: 14; j_call: TRBJ2-3; clone_size: NA; v_call: TRBV11-3; cdr3_nt: TGTGCCAGCAGCTTAGATGCGAGCACAGATACGCAGTATTTT; cdr3_aa: CASSLDASTDTQYF
d_call: NA; cdr3_length: 16; j_call: TRBJ2-3; clone_size: NA; v_call: TRBV7-9; cdr3_nt: TGTGCCAGCAGCCCAGATCGGTTTAGCTCTAGCGATACGCAGTATTTT; cdr3_aa: CASSPDRFSSSDTQYF
d_call: TRBD2; cdr3_length: 18; j_call: TRBJ2-1; clone_size: NA; v_call: TRBV28; cdr3_nt: TGTGCCACTCATCCGGGACTAGCGGGAACCCATCCCTACAATGAGCAGTTCTTC; cdr3_aa: CATHPGLAGTHPYNEQFF
d_call: NA; cdr3_length: 16; j_call: TRBJ2-3; clone_size: NA; v_call: TRBV27; cdr3_nt: TGTGCCAGCAATGCTAAATTCGGACTCCCGGGGGATACGCAGTATTTT; cdr3_aa: CASNAKFGLPGDTQYF
d_call: TRBD2; cdr3_length: 15; j_call: TRBJ2-7; clone_size: NA; v_call: TRBV5-4; cdr3_nt: TGTGCCAGCAGCTCCGGAACAGCGGGAGTCTACGAGCAGTACTTC; cdr3_aa: CASSSGTAGVYEQYF
d_call: NA; cdr3_length: 15; j_call: TRBJ1-2; clone_size: NA; v_call: TRBV28; cdr3_nt: TGTGCCAGCAGTTCCCCCTCGTCAGCTAACTATGGCTACACCTTC; cdr3_aa: CASSSPSSANYGYTF
d_call: NA; cdr3_length: 14; j_call: TRBJ1-2; clone_size: once; v_call: TRBV7-2; cdr3_nt: TGTGCCAGCACCTGGTCGAGGGATAATTATGGCTACACCTTC; cdr3_aa: CASTWSRDNYGYTF
d_call: NA; cdr3_length: 15; j_call: TRBJ1-1; clone_size: NA; v_call: TRBV7-9; cdr3_nt: TGTGCCAGCACGGGTTGGACAAGCATGAACACTGAAGCTTTCTTT; cdr3_aa: CASTGWTSMNTEAFF
d_call: NA; cdr3_length: 14; j_call: TRBJ1-5; clone_size: NA; v_call: TRBV28; cdr3_nt: TGTGCCAGCAGTTTAGGGCAGTACCATCAGCCCCAGCATTTT; cdr3_aa: CASSLGQYHQPQHF
d_call: TRBD2; cdr3_length: 14; j_call: TRBJ2-3; clone_size: NA; v_call: TRBV3-1/TRBV3-2; cdr3_nt: TGTGCCAGCAGCGCTAGCGGGAAAGCAGATACGCAGTATTTT; cdr3_aa: CASSASGKADTQYF
d_call: TRBD2; cdr3_length: 20; j_call: TRBJ2-7; clone_size: NA; v_call: TRBV20-1; cdr3_nt: TGCAGTGCTAGTCGGCTGAGTCCAACCTTTATCTCTAGCGGGAATCTAGAGCAGTACTTC; cdr3_aa: CSASRLSPTFISSGNLEQYF
d_call: TRBD1; cdr3_length: 17; j_call: TRBJ1-3; clone_size: NA; v_call: TRBV19; cdr3_nt: TGTGCCAGTAGGACCCCCGGGACAGTATCCTCTGGAAACACCATATATTTT; cdr3_aa: CASRTPGTVSSGNTIYF
d_call: NA; cdr3_length: 14; j_call: TRBJ1-5; clone_size: few; v_call: TRBV19; cdr3_nt: TGTGCCAGTAGTACCGGACACGGCAATCAGCCCCAGCATTTT; cdr3_aa: CASSTGHGNQPQHF
d_call: NA; cdr3_length: 14; j_call: TRBJ2-7; clone_size: few; v_call: TRBV5-6; cdr3_nt: TGTGCCAGCAGCCTCGGGACATCCTCCTACGAGCAGTACTTC; cdr3_aa: CASSLGTSSYEQYF
d_call: NA; cdr3_length: 12; j_call: TRBJ1-1; clone_size: NA; v_call: TRBV28; cdr3_nt: TGTGCCAGCAGTTTTCAAAACACTGAAGCTTTCTTT; cdr3_aa: CASSFQNTEAFF
d_call: TRBD2; cdr3_length: 14; j_call: TRBJ2-7; clone_size: NA; v_call: TRBV10-3; cdr3_nt: TGTGCCATCAGTGAGCCGGGACTAGCCCACGAGCAGTACTTC; cdr3_aa: CAISEPGLAHEQYF
d_call: NA; cdr3_length: 15; j_call: TRBJ1-5; clone_size: NA; v_call: TRBV28; cdr3_nt: TGTGCCAGCAGTTTACGACCGGGTCAGAATCAGCCCCAGCATTTT; cdr3_aa: CASSLRPGQNQPQHF
d_call: NA; cdr3_length: 14; j_call: TRBJ2-3; clone_size: once; v_call: TRBV7-2; cdr3_nt: TGTGCCAGCAGCTTAGAAACGGGAGAAGGTACGCAGTATTTT; cdr3_aa: CASSLETGEGTQYF
d_call: TRBD1; cdr3_length: 15; j_call: TRBJ1-2; clone_size: NA; v_call: TRBV27; cdr3_nt: TGTGCCAGCAGTTTATTAGGGACAGGGGTCTATGGCTACACCTTC; cdr3_aa: CASSLLGTGVYGYTF
d_call: TRBD1; cdr3_length: 14; j_call: TRBJ1-5; clone_size: NA; v_call: TRBV2; cdr3_nt: TGTGCCAGCCGGGACAGGGTTAGCAATCAGCCCCAGCATTTT; cdr3_aa: CASRDRVSNQPQHF
d_call: TRBD1; cdr3_length: 15; j_call: TRBJ1-5; clone_size: few; v_call: TRBV28; cdr3_nt: TGTGCCAGCAGTACCCCGGGACAGGGAAGTCAGCCCCAGCATTTT; cdr3_aa: CASSTPGQGSQPQHF
d_call: TRBD1; cdr3_length: 14; j_call: TRBJ1-4; clone_size: many; v_call: TRBV18; cdr3_nt: TGTGCCAGCTCACCACGACAGGGAGGTGAAAAACTGTTTTTT; cdr3_aa: CASSPRQGGEKLFF
d_call: TRBD1; cdr3_length: 16; j_call: TRBJ1-5; clone_size: NA; v_call: TRBV6-2/TRBV6-3; cdr3_nt: TGTGCCAGCAGCCGGACAGGGGATCAACGAAATCAGCCCCAGCATTTT; cdr3_aa: CASSRTGDQRNQPQHF
d_call: NA; cdr3_length: 13; j_call: TRBJ1-2; clone_size: once; v_call: TRBV7-2; cdr3_nt: TGTGCCAGCACCCCGGGGGGAGGATATGGCTACACCTTC; cdr3_aa: CASTPGGGYGYTF
d_call: TRBD1; cdr3_length: 16; j_call: TRBJ1-3; clone_size: NA; v_call: TRBV7-9; cdr3_nt: TGTGCCAGCAGCAGACAACAGGGGGCGAAAGGAAACACCATATATTTT; cdr3_aa: CASSRQQGAKGNTIYF
d_call: NA; cdr3_length: 12; j_call: TRBJ2-2; clone_size: NA; v_call: TRBV19; cdr3_nt: TGTGCCAGTAGTACCCTCTCCGGGGAGCTGTTTTTT; cdr3_aa: CASSTLSGELFF
d_call: TRBD2; cdr3_length: 20; j_call: TRBJ2-3; clone_size: NA; v_call: TRBV27; cdr3_nt: TGTGCCAGCAGTTTAAGGCGACCAGCGGGAACACATAAGACCACAGATACGCAGTATTTT; cdr3_aa: CASSLRRPAGTHKTTDTQYF
d_call: NA; cdr3_length: 13; j_call: TRBJ2-3; clone_size: NA; v_call: TRBV4-2; cdr3_nt: TGTGCCAGCAGCCCGACCGCGGCAGATACGCAGTATTTT; cdr3_aa: CASSPTAADTQYF
d_call: TRBD2; cdr3_length: 15; j_call: TRBJ2-5; clone_size: NA; v_call: TRBV30; cdr3_nt: TGTGCCTGGAGTTTTAGGACTAGCGGTAAAGAGACCCAGTACTTC; cdr3_aa: CAWSFRTSGKETQYF
d_call: NA; cdr3_length: 15; j_call: TRBJ1-2; clone_size: NA; v_call: TRBV5-1; cdr3_nt: TGCGCCAGCAGCTTAGAGACCCGAAGGGGGTATGGCTACACCTTC; cdr3_aa: CASSLETRRGYGYTF
d_call: TRBD1; cdr3_length: 18; j_call: TRBJ1-2; clone_size: NA; v_call: TRBV28; cdr3_nt: TGTGCCAGCAGATTTTTAGGAGAAGGGACAGGGACTAACTATGGCTACACCTTC; cdr3_aa: CASRFLGEGTGTNYGYTF
d_call: TRBD2; cdr3_length: 17; j_call: TRBJ2-7; clone_size: NA; v_call: TRBV4-3; cdr3_nt: TGCGCCAGCAGCCAAGCCCCCGCGGGAGGGGGCTCCTACGAGCAGTACTTC; cdr3_aa: CASSQAPAGGGSYEQYF
d_call: TRBD1; cdr3_length: 18; j_call: TRBJ1-5; clone_size: NA; v_call: TRBV28; cdr3_nt: TGTGCCAGCAGTTTAAACACCGCTAGGGGACAGGGGTATCAGCCCCAGCATTTT; cdr3_aa: CASSLNTARGQGYQPQHF
d_call: NA; cdr3_length: 14; j_call: TRBJ1-1; clone_size: NA; v_call: TRBV2; cdr3_nt: TGTGCCAGCAGTGTGTACGGAGTGAACACTGAAGCTTTCTTT; cdr3_aa: CASSVYGVNTEAFF
d_call: NA; cdr3_length: 14; j_call: TRBJ1-2; clone_size: NA; v_call: TRBV5-1; cdr3_nt: TGCGCCAGCAGCTTGGGGGCCCAGGCAGGGTTATACACCTTC; cdr3_aa: CASSLGAQAGLYTF
d_call: TRBD2; cdr3_length: 16; j_call: TRBJ2-2; clone_size: NA; v_call: TRBV24-1; cdr3_nt: TGTGCCACCAGTGGGTCACTAGCGGGAGTCTCCGGGGAGCTGTTTTTT; cdr3_aa: CATSGSLAGVSGELFF